This passage covers 24 T cell receptor beta chains from one sample sequenced in a study of control samples from healthy donors and cancer patients. The data were produced by immunoSEQ multiplex PCR, yet TCRdb's version contains in-frame clones alone and is incomplete. The table shows about 79,000 clones, with 80% to 95% occurring only once. Sequenced input: PBMCs. Receptors were obtained from a woman aged 40 to 50 with lung cancer.

The V gene is TRBV5-1, the J gene TRBJ2-5; TRBD1 aligns across 11 bases. Germline trimming cut 6 bases from V and 6 bases from J; bases unmatched to any gene: 7. The CDR3 runs 14 residues. Per the germline V gene, CDR1 is SGHRS and CDR2 is YFSETQ. The CDR3 sequence: CASTRGQGAKTQYF. In DNA form, the CDR3 reads TGCGCCAGCACCCGAGGACAGGGGGCGAAGACCCAGTACTTC.

This sequence joins TRBV24-1 and TRBJ2-3, with 9 bases aligning to TRBD2. Unmatched junction bases numbered 7, after V lost 4 bases and J lost 0 bases. The CDR3 runs 17 residues. The germline V gene has CDR1 KGHDR and CDR2 SFDVKD. CDR3: CATSEGSSGESTDTQYF. In DNA, the CDR3 is TGTGCCACCAGTGAAGGATCTAGCGGGGAGAGCACAGATACGCAGTATTTT.

J is TRBJ2-3 and V is TRBV5-4; D may match TRBD1 or TRBD2 (5 bases each). The V gene lost 0 bases and the J gene lost 1 base, with 15 bases spanning the gap. The CDR3 totals 17 residues. CDR1 is SGHNT and CDR2 is YYREEE in the germline V gene (reference sequence). Here the CDR3 DNA reads TGTGCCAGCAGCTTGGTTCGGCCGGGACGGGGCACAGATACGCAGTATTTT. It yields the protein CASSLVRPGRGTDTQYF.

The V and J genes are TRBV3-1 (or the pseudogene TRBV3-2) and TRBJ1-1, with TRBD1 matching over 11 bases. The CDR3 runs 19 residues. Germline trimming cut 1 base from V and 4 bases from J; bases unmatched to any gene: 14. In germline, CDR1 is LGHDT, CDR2 YNNKEL (reference sequence). CDR3 in DNA: TGTGCCAGCAGCCAAGGCTCCGGGACAGGGGGTGCCCTGGGCACTGAAGCTTTCTTT. This codes for CASSQGSGTGGALGTEAFF.

CDR3 amino acids: CATSRPSMQGMNTEAFF. CDR3 nucleotides: TGTGCCACCAGCAGACCCTCCATGCAGGGCATGAACACTGAAGCTTTCTTT. This sequence joins TRBV15 and TRBJ1-1; a weak D match, TRBD1 (5 bases). Germline V gene lookup returns CDR1 LNHNV and CDR2 YYDKDF (reference sequence). V lost 2 bases to trimming and J lost 0 bases, with 16 bases between them. This CDR3 is 17 amino acids long.

In its sample, this clone was seen once. This chain connects TRBV5-6 to TRBJ1-5; no definite D call. V dropped 4 bases and J dropped 9 bases, with 8 bases sitting between them. The CDR3 loop spans 11 amino acids. Germline V gene data show CDR1 as SGHDT and CDR2 as YYEEEE. DNA for the CDR3: TGTGCCAGCAGCCCAGACCGGCCCCAGCATTTT. This gives the protein CASSPDRPQHF.

This chain uses TRBV5-1 with TRBJ2-3; 7 bases line up with TRBD1. Per the germline V gene, CDR1 is SGHRS and CDR2 is YFSETQ. The CDR3 has 15 amino acids. The V gene end was trimmed by 3 bases and the J gene end by 3 bases; junction bases not matched to a gene: 7. The CDR3: CASSSTGSGTDTQYF. In DNA form, the CDR3 reads TGCGCCAGCAGCTCGACAGGGAGTGGTACAGATACGCAGTATTTT. The whole variable domain, remainder taken from reference TRBV5-1 and TRBJ2-3, is KAGVTQTPRYLIKTRGQQVTLSCSPISGHRSVSWYQQTPGQGLQFLFEYFSETQRNKGNFPGRFSGRQFSNSRSEMNVSTLELGDSALYLCASSSTGSGTDTQYFGPGTRLTVL.

CDR3: CSSEGTVNTEAFF. Here the CDR3 DNA reads TGCAGCTCCGAAGGGACAGTGAACACTGAAGCTTTCTTT. The chain couples TRBV29-1 to TRBJ1-1; 7 bases fit TRBD1. Trimming took 8 bases from V and 0 from J; bases not matched to a gene: 6. Germline V gene data show CDR1 as SQVTM and CDR2 as ANQGSEA. This CDR3 spans 13 amino acids. The full variable domain, its missing parts supplied by reference TRBV29-1 and TRBJ1-1, is SAVISQKPSRDICQRGTSLTIQCQVDSQVTMMFWYRQQPGQSLTLIATANQGSEATYESGFVIDKFPISRPNLTFSTLTVSNMSPEDSSIYLCSSEGTVNTEAFFGQGTRLTVV.

This chain joins TRBV24-1 and TRBJ1-5, with 8 bases aligning to TRBD1. The CDR3 consists of 15 residues. V dropped 5 bases and J dropped 1; count of bases not matched to a gene: 3. Germline loops: CDR1 KGHDR, CDR2 SFDVKD. Here the CDR3 reads CATSGTGGSNQPQHF. The DNA of the CDR3 is TGTGCCACCAGTGGCACAGGGGGAAGCAATCAGCCCCAGCATTTT.

The chain joins TRBV5-1 to TRBJ2-1; 14 positions agree with TRBD2. The CDR3 is 18 residues long. V was pared by 4 bases and J by 8 bases, with 14 bases of the junction left unmatched. The V gene's germline CDR1 is SGHRS and CDR2 YFSETQ. This chain's CDR3 is CASSPRKGLAGVRDEQFF. The DNA for the CDR3 is TGCGCCAGCAGCCCAAGAAAGGGACTAGCGGGGGTAAGGGATGAGCAGTTCTTC.

The chain combines TRBV2 with TRBJ1-1, with D hard to call. The CDR3 runs to 14 residues. The germline CDR1 and CDR2 sequences are SNHLY and FYNNEI. The V end was cut by 6 bases, the J end by 4 bases, with 15 bases between. CDR3 residues: CASSLNLGITEAFF. As DNA, the CDR3 is TGTGCCAGCAGCTTAAACCTGGGCATCACTGAAGCTTTCTTT.

The V gene is TRBV24-1, the J gene TRBJ1-4; TRBD1 agrees at 8 bases. V dropped 3 bases and J dropped 8; count of bases not matched to a gene: 4. Germline CDR1 KGHDR, CDR2 SFDVKD. This CDR3 region has 14 residues. In DNA, the CDR3 is TGTGCCACCAGTGATAATGGACAGGGAGAAAAACTGTTTTTT. This codes for CATSDNGQGEKLFF.

V gene TRBV7-9 combines with J gene TRBJ2-7, with 10 bases that match TRBD1. The germline V gene has CDR1 SEHNR and CDR2 FQNEAQ (reference sequence). The CDR3 is 15 amino acids. The V segment lost 3 bases and the J segment 6 bases; nucleotides outside the gene matches: 8. The CDR3 bases are TGTGCCAGCAGCTTCTCCGGGACAGGGGATACCGAGCAGTACTTC. It translates to CASSFSGTGDTEQYF.

The chain uses TRBV23-1 and TRBJ1-4; the D is unclear. TRBV23-1 is marked as an open reading frame, function uncertain. The CDR3 totals 16 residues. The ends were cut back, 6 bases at V and 0 bases at J, with 14 bases in the middle. The CDR3 bases are TGCGCCAGCAGGCGGTCCGGGGAGGCAACTAATGAAAAACTGTTTTTT. Protein product: CASRRSGEATNEKLFF.

The chain joins TRBV28 to TRBJ2-5; 12 nucleotides line up with TRBD2. There are 17 residues in the CDR3. In germline, CDR1 is MDHEN, CDR2 SYDVKM. J gave up 1 base and V 2 bases, and 5 bases lay outside the gene matches. The CDR3 sequence is CASSLIRTSGIQETQYF. As DNA, the CDR3 is TGTGCCAGCAGTTTAATAAGGACTAGCGGGATCCAAGAGACCCAGTACTTC.

This clone showed up just once. The chain links TRBV18 to TRBJ2-1; D call uncertain. Germline CDR1 reads KGHSH; CDR2 reads LQKENI. The V end lost 2 bases, the J end lost 7 bases, and 3 bases lay between the germline ends. The CDR3 has 11 residues. The CDR3, as DNA: TGTGCCAGCTCACCAATGAATGAGCAGTTCTTC. Translating gives CASSPMNEQFF.

The V gene is TRBV10-2, the J gene TRBJ1-1, with D tentatively TRBD1 (6 bases). Trimming stripped 0 bases from V and 1 base from J, with 9 bases between. This CDR3 has 15 residues. Germline CDR1 is WSHSY and CDR2 is SAAADI. In DNA form, the CDR3 reads TGCGCCAGCAGTGAGTCCTCAGGGGAGAACACTGAAGCTTTCTTT. It codes for CASSESSGENTEAFF.

The V and J genes are TRBV27 and TRBJ2-2; 10 bases match TRBD1. Germline CDR1 and CDR2: MNHEY and SMNVEV (reference sequence). With 7 bases clipped from V and 4 bases from J, the junction kept 3 bases outside the gene matches. The CDR3 is 14 residues long. CDR3 coding DNA: TGTGCCAGCACGACAGGGGGCATCACCGGGGAGCTGTTTTTT. This gives the protein CASTTGGITGELFF.

The V call is TRBV3-1 (or the pseudogene TRBV3-2), the J call TRBJ1-2, with D possibly being TRBD1 (5 bases). Looked up from germline, CDR1 is LGHDT and CDR2 is YNNKEL (reference sequence). This CDR3 region has 15 residues. With 2 bases removed from V and 2 bases from J, the gap between germline ends came to 12 bases. The CDR3 here is CASSQSGTGNYGYTF. The CDR3 nucleotides are TGTGCCAGCAGCCAATCCGGGACGGGGAACTATGGCTACACCTTC.

This chain connects TRBV4-1 to TRBJ1-3; no firm D call. This CDR3 spans 17 amino acids. Germline-derived CDR1 and CDR2 are MGHRA and YSYEKL. V lost 3 bases to trimming and J lost 4 bases, with 19 bases between them. The CDR3 spells CASSHPPSRTGGNTIYF. CDR3 DNA sequence: TGCGCCAGCAGCCACCCCCCCTCGCGGACGGGAGGAAACACCATATATTTT.

The chain links TRBV9 to TRBJ2-3; D is ambiguous. The CDR3 is made up of 13 amino acids. V lost 0 bases and J 5 bases, leaving 7 bases between the germline ends. Germline V gene data show CDR1 as SGDLS and CDR2 as YYNGEE. The CDR3 bases are TGTGCCAGCAGCGTAGAGGGTCAAGATACGCAGTATTTT. It yields the protein CASSVEGQDTQYF.

The J gene is TRBJ1-5, the V gene TRBV6-5; tentative D call: TRBD1 (6 bases). The CDR3 consists of 13 residues. Trimming took 7 bases from V and 3 from J, leaving 10 bases between them. The germline CDR1 and CDR2 sequences are MNHEY and SVGAGI. The CDR3 DNA sequence: TGTGCCAGCAAAACAGGGTCCAATCAGCCCCAGCATTTT. It is translated as CASKTGSNQPQHF.

The chain employs TRBV19 and TRBJ1-2, with unresolved D. The CDR3 totals 13 residues. Germline V CDR1 and CDR2: LNHDA, SQIVND (reference sequence). Deletions cut 3 bases from V and 4 bases from J, with 9 bases between. CDR3 protein: CASSIGSPYGYTF. Written as DNA, the CDR3 is TGTGCCAGTAGTATCGGTAGTCCCTATGGCTACACCTTC. Based on the CDR3 plus reference TRBV19 and TRBJ1-2, the full variable domain is DGGITQSPKYLFRKEGQNVTLSCEQNLNHDAMYWYRQDPGQGLRLIYYSQIVNDFQKGDIAEGYSVSREKKESFPLTVTSAQKNPTAFYLCASSIGSPYGYTFGSGTRLTVV.

CDR3 DNA sequence: TGTGCCAGCAGCTCACTAGCGAATGAGCAGTTCTTC. Amino acid sequence: CASSSLANEQFF. The genes are TRBV7-9 and TRBJ2-1, with 7 bases aligning to TRBD2. Germline V CDR1 and CDR2: SEHNR, FQNEAQ (reference sequence). CDR3 length equals 12 residues. With V trimmed by 4 bases and J by 7 bases, 1 base remained unmatched.